Sequencing of this T cell receptor (beta chain) was carried out in a study of blood T cell repertoires in COVID-19. Trimming shortened V by 5 bases and J by 9 bases, and 23 bases separated the two germline ends. This CDR3 is 16 amino acids long. CDR1 is SGHTA, CDR2 FQGNSA, per germline. TCRdb's copy holds only in-frame clones and misses some; the assay was immunoSEQ multiplex PCR. Among roughly 49,000 clones listed, roughly nine tenths were seen once. This chain uses TRBV7-2 with TRBJ2-1, with D perhaps TRBD2 (6 bases). The sequence was collected from a human donor in a cohort sampled during active COVID-19. What was sequenced was peripheral blood. The CDR3 sequence is CASSTASSLGRSEQFF. DNA of the CDR3: TGTGCCAGCAGCACGGCTAGCTCCCTAGGGAGGAGTGAGCAGTTCTTC.